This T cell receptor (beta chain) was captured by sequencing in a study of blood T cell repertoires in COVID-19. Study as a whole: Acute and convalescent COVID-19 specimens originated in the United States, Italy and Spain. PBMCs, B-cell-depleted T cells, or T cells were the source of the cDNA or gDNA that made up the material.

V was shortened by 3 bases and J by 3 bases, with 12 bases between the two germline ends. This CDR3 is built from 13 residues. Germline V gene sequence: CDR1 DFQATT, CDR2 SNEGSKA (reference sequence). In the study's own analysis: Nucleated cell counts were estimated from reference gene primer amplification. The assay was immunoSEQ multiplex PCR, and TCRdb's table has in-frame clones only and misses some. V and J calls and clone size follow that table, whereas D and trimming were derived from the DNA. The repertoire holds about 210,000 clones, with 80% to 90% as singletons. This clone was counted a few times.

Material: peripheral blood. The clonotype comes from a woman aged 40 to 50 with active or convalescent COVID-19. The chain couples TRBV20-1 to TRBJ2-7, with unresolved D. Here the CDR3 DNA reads TGCAGTGCTAGTCTGGGCAGATTCTACGAGCAGTACTTC. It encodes CSASLGRFYEQYF.